The sequence of this T cell receptor beta chain was determined in a study of blood T cell repertoires in COVID-19. Clones were read by immunoSEQ multiplex PCR, and TCRdb kept only the in-frame ones, dropping some. Among approximately 220,000 clones listed, roughly 80% were seen once. This CDR3 spans 16 amino acids. Trimming took off 0 bases at V and 6 bases at J, with 17 bases between the two ends. Germline loops: CDR1 LNHNV, CDR2 YYDKDF (reference sequence). The specimen was PBMCs or T cells enriched from blood (not recorded which). The TCR originated in a middle-aged woman with acute COVID-19. V gene TRBV15 combines with J gene TRBJ1-2, with no clear D. CDR3 protein: CATSRDMGRILDGYTF. The CDR3 bases are TGTGCCACCAGCAGAGATATGGGCAGGATTTTAGATGGCTACACCTTC. Looking up the rest from reference TRBV15 and TRBJ1-2 gives the full variable domain: DAMVIQNPRYQVTQFGKPVTLSCSQTLNHNVMYWYQQKSSQAPKLLFHYYDKDFNNEADTPDNFQSRRPNTSFCFLDIRSPGLGDTAMYLCATSRDMGRILDGYTFGSGTRLTVV.